Below are 6 T cell receptor beta chains sequenced from a single sample in a study of blood T cell repertoires in COVID-19. TCRdb's copy holds only in-frame clones and misses some; the assay was immunoSEQ multiplex PCR. The sample yields some 320,000 clones, around 89% seen once. The sequenced sample consisted of peripheral blood. These receptors originate from a woman aged 25 to 39 who had recovered from COVID-19.

This clone has only a few counts. The rearrangement links TRBV5-1 to TRBJ1-1, with D perhaps TRBD1 (5 bases). The CDR3 is 16 amino acids. In germline, CDR1 is SGHRS, CDR2 YFSETQ. The ends were cut back, 4 bases at V and 3 bases at J, with 19 bases in the middle. CDR3 DNA sequence: TGCGCCAGCAGCCCCCTGGGTCAGGGTGTGGACACTGAAGCTTTCTTT. Its protein product is CASSPLGQGVDTEAFF.

V usage is TRBV25-1 and J usage is TRBJ1-4; no clear D. V was trimmed by 1 base and J by 7 bases, leaving 7 bases between them. The CDR3 extends over 13 amino acids. CDR1 and CDR2 (germline): MGHDK, SYGVNS. CDR3 region: CASSEWGGEKLFF. CDR3 bases: TGTGCCAGCAGTGAATGGGGAGGTGAAAAACTGTTTTTT.

The chain joins TRBV10-3 to TRBJ1-2; 7 bases are shared with TRBD1. The germline CDR1 and CDR2 sequences are ENHRY and SYGVKD. Trimming cost V 2 bases and J 7 bases; bases outside gene matches: 7. CDR3 length: 14 residues. The CDR3 region is CAISEGQGEIGYTF. CDR3 nucleotides: TGTGCCATCAGTGAGGGCCAGGGGGAAATTGGCTACACCTTC.

This clone appeared a few times. The rearrangement joins TRBV11-3 to TRBJ2-1, with 8 bases identical to TRBD1. Trimming removed 1 base from V and 12 bases from J; junction bases left unmatched: 2. The CDR3 is 12 amino acids. The germline V gene encodes CDR1 SGHNT and CDR2 YENEEA. CDR3 DNA: TGTGCCAGCAGCTTAGGGACAGGGTCGCAGTTCTTC. Its translation is CASSLGTGSQFF.

The chain employs TRBV6-5 and TRBJ1-5; 7 nucleotides match TRBD1. Unmatched junction bases numbered 6, after V lost 5 bases and J lost 2 bases. The germline V gene has CDR1 MNHEY and CDR2 SVGAGI. The CDR3 has 15 amino acids. The CDR3: CASSRQGSGNQPQHF. The CDR3 nucleotides are TGTGCCAGCAGTAGACAGGGTTCGGGCAATCAGCCCCAGCATTTT.

V gene TRBV6-5 combines with J gene TRBJ1-2, with D perhaps matching TRBD1 (6 bases). V was trimmed by 6 bases and J by 8 bases, leaving 13 bases between them. The CDR3 has 12 residues. Germline V gives CDR1 MNHEY, CDR2 SVGAGI. CDR3: CASSTGPRGYTF. The CDR3 DNA is TGTGCCAGCAGCACAGGGCCCCGCGGCTACACCTTC.